The rows below give T cell receptor beta chains drawn from one sample of a study of cytomegalovirus exposure and HLA in healthy donors. Measured with immunoSEQ multiplex PCR; TCRdb has only the in-frame clones, and not every one. The sample comprises about 110,000 clones, roughly 90% of which are singletons, and less than 2% rests with the top ten. Sequencing was carried out using PBMCs. Every receptor here comes from a woman in her late teens or twenties in good health and CMV-seropositive. CDR3s include the opening cysteine and the closing phenylalanine or tryptophan. Fields, in order: CDR3 DNA, CDR3 protein, V gene, clone size, J gene, D gene. A D gene is named only where the DNA matches it firmly. Rows give clone size only sometimes, using once, few, many, or a class for an expanded clone.

CDR3 DNA: TGTGCCATCAGCAAAAGCGGGGGGAAAGAGACCCAGTACTTC; CDR3 protein: CAISKSGGKETQYF; V gene: TRBV10-3; clone size: NA; J gene: TRBJ2-5; D gene: TRBD2
CDR3 DNA: TGCGCCAGCAGAGGACTAGCAGAGACCGGGGAGCTGTTTTTT; CDR3 protein: CASRGLAETGELFF; V gene: TRBV5-1; clone size: NA; J gene: TRBJ2-2; D gene: TRBD2
CDR3 DNA: TGTGCCAGTACGAGAGCTACAAGGGGTCATAATTCACCCCTCCACTTT; CDR3 protein: CASTRATRGHNSPLHF; V gene: TRBV19; clone size: NA; J gene: TRBJ1-6; D gene: NA
CDR3 DNA: TGTGCCAGCAGTTACTCACAGGGACACACAGATACGCAGTATTTT; CDR3 protein: CASSYSQGHTDTQYF; V gene: TRBV6-5; clone size: once; J gene: TRBJ2-3; D gene: NA
CDR3 DNA: TGTGCCAGCAGCCCAGTAGGACAGGGAGGGTTCTCTGGGTACGAGCAGTACTTC; CDR3 protein: CASSPVGQGGFSGYEQYF; V gene: TRBV13; clone size: NA; J gene: TRBJ2-7; D gene: NA
CDR3 DNA: TGTGCCAGCAGGTTTGGGGGTCTGGAGGGCGGCTACACCTTC; CDR3 protein: CASRFGGLEGGYTF; V gene: TRBV27; clone size: NA; J gene: TRBJ1-2; D gene: NA
CDR3 DNA: TGTGCCAGCAGGAGGGACAGGCAAGAGACCCAGTACTTC; CDR3 protein: CASRRDRQETQYF; V gene: TRBV6-5; clone size: NA; J gene: TRBJ2-5; D gene: TRBD1
CDR3 DNA: TGCGCCAGCAGCTTGGCGGCGCTAGCGAAATCCTACGAGCAGTACTTC; CDR3 protein: CASSLAALAKSYEQYF; V gene: TRBV5-1; clone size: NA; J gene: TRBJ2-7; D gene: NA
CDR3 DNA: TGTGCCAGCAGCGTAGGACGCTGGGACAGCTCTGGAAACACCATATATTTT; CDR3 protein: CASSVGRWDSSGNTIYF; V gene: TRBV9; clone size: NA; J gene: TRBJ1-3; D gene: TRBD1
CDR3 DNA: TGTGCCAGTATCGGACAGACGAACACCGGGGAGCTGTTTTTT; CDR3 protein: CASIGQTNTGELFF; V gene: TRBV19; clone size: NA; J gene: TRBJ2-2; D gene: NA
CDR3 DNA: TGTGCCAGCAGCTTGGGTTTCGAGGCCTACAATGAGCAGTTCTTC; CDR3 protein: CASSLGFEAYNEQFF; V gene: TRBV5-6; clone size: NA; J gene: TRBJ2-1; D gene: NA
CDR3 DNA: TGTGCCAGCAGTGACTCTAGCGGGGGGACAGATACGCAGTATTTT; CDR3 protein: CASSDSSGGTDTQYF; V gene: TRBV6-4; clone size: NA; J gene: TRBJ2-3; D gene: TRBD2
CDR3 DNA: TGCGCCAGCAGCCAAGGTGGGAGCGAGCAGTACTTC; CDR3 protein: CASSQGGSEQYF; V gene: TRBV4-1; clone size: few; J gene: TRBJ2-7; D gene: NA
CDR3 DNA: TGCGCCAGCAGCCAAGATTGGGCAAGCTATGGCTACACCTTC; CDR3 protein: CASSQDWASYGYTF; V gene: TRBV4-1; clone size: few; J gene: TRBJ1-2; D gene: NA
CDR3 DNA: TGTGCCAGCAGTTTGAGGACCCGGGCAGGGCAACGCTACACCTTC; CDR3 protein: CASSLRTRAGQRYTF; V gene: TRBV28; clone size: NA; J gene: TRBJ1-2; D gene: NA
CDR3 DNA: TGTGCCAGCAGAGGAAATTTAGGGAGGAATGAGCAGTTCTTC; CDR3 protein: CASRGNLGRNEQFF; V gene: TRBV7-9; clone size: NA; J gene: TRBJ2-1; D gene: NA
CDR3 DNA: TGTGCCAGCAGTGAGGAAGCGGGGGGTCAAGAGACCCAGTACTTC; CDR3 protein: CASSEEAGGQETQYF; V gene: TRBV6-4; clone size: NA; J gene: TRBJ2-5; D gene: TRBD2
CDR3 DNA: TGTGCCAGTAGTATTGGCAACCAAGAGACCCAGTACTTC; CDR3 protein: CASSIGNQETQYF; V gene: TRBV19; clone size: NA; J gene: TRBJ2-5; D gene: NA
CDR3 DNA: TGTGCCAGCAGCTCTCCTAGCGGGGACTACGAGCAGTACTTC; CDR3 protein: CASSSPSGDYEQYF; V gene: TRBV5-6; clone size: NA; J gene: TRBJ2-7; D gene: TRBD2
CDR3 DNA: TGTGCCAGCAGTCCCACAGGATCGGCCCTCCACTTT; CDR3 protein: CASSPTGSALHF; V gene: TRBV6-5; clone size: few; J gene: TRBJ1-6; D gene: NA
CDR3 DNA: TGTGCCAGCAGTTTGATCGGGGTCCAAGAGACCCAGTACTTC; CDR3 protein: CASSLIGVQETQYF; V gene: TRBV28; clone size: NA; J gene: TRBJ2-5; D gene: NA
CDR3 DNA: TGTGCCAGCAGCCCAGACAGGGGAGTGCTTACGGATACGCAGTATTTT; CDR3 protein: CASSPDRGVLTDTQYF; V gene: TRBV11-2; clone size: NA; J gene: TRBJ2-3; D gene: TRBD1
CDR3 DNA: TGTGCCAGCAGTTACTCGATTCGCGGCGACCCCCCGTATTTT; CDR3 protein: CASSYSIRGDPPYF; V gene: TRBV6-5; clone size: NA; J gene: TRBJ2-3; D gene: NA
CDR3 DNA: TGCGCCAGCAGCCCCAAGGAGTACCAAGAGACCCAGTACTTC; CDR3 protein: CASSPKEYQETQYF; V gene: TRBV4-1; clone size: once; J gene: TRBJ2-5; D gene: NA
CDR3 DNA: TGTGCCAGCAGCCCCTCCCGGGACAGGGGATCCTATGGCTACACCTTC; CDR3 protein: CASSPSRDRGSYGYTF; V gene: TRBV13; clone size: NA; J gene: TRBJ1-2; D gene: TRBD1
CDR3 DNA: TGTGCCAGCCGACACAGTGGCAGGGGAAAAGAGACCCAGTACTTC; CDR3 protein: CASRHSGRGKETQYF; V gene: TRBV11-2; clone size: NA; J gene: TRBJ2-5; D gene: NA
CDR3 DNA: TGTGCCAGCAGCGCCTACAGGGGGGAAAACACTGAAGCTTTCTTT; CDR3 protein: CASSAYRGENTEAFF; V gene: TRBV7-7; clone size: NA; J gene: TRBJ1-1; D gene: TRBD1
CDR3 DNA: TGTGCCAGCAGTGTCGGCCGGGGGGACGTGCAAGAGACCCAGTACTTC; CDR3 protein: CASSVGRGDVQETQYF; V gene: TRBV2; clone size: NA; J gene: TRBJ2-5; D gene: TRBD2
CDR3 DNA: TGTGCCAGTAGCTACATTTCGGGAGGGAACTATGGCTACACCTTC; CDR3 protein: CASSYISGGNYGYTF; V gene: TRBV19; clone size: NA; J gene: TRBJ1-2; D gene: NA